This T cell receptor beta chain came from a study of blood T cells in healthy people across ages. Study-wide results and limits: Naive T cell percentage showed a strong correlation with the diversity of TCR beta. Diversity was higher, and naive CD4+ cells more numerous, in long-lived donors than in aged donors.

Note on this clonotype: Its target is unknown.

Trimming took off 5 bases at V and 0 bases at J, with 14 bases between the two ends. The CDR3 totals 16 residues. It was with a sample-barcoded 5' primer and a J-beta primer mix that a second PCR of about 6 to 11 cycles was run. TCRdb re-analysed the 5' RACE reads in MiXCR, keeping a single row per CDR3 protein. The table lists 1.2 million to 1.5 million distinct CDR3 sequences, 42% of them singletons. The receptor was isolated from a young woman in good health. The chain recombines TRBV23-1 with TRBJ2-4, with D unclear. TRBV23-1 is marked as an open reading frame, function uncertain. What was sequenced was blood. The CDR3 nucleotides are TGCGCCAGCAGTACAGAACGCCTGCTAGCCAAAAACATTCAGTACTTC. It encodes CASSTERLLAKNIQYF.